This passage covers 3 T cell receptor beta chains from one sample sequenced in a study of cytomegalovirus exposure and HLA in healthy donors. The PCR was carried out with 60 Vbeta primers and 13 Jbeta primers. Some clones are missing from TCRdb's copy, which holds only in-frame ones; the method was immunoSEQ multiplex PCR. The sample table sets out about 200,000 clones. Sequenced material: PBMCs. Every receptor here comes from a girl aged 2 to 10 in good health and CMV-seropositive.

The rearrangement uses TRBV6-1 and TRBJ1-5; 7 bases map to TRBD1. CDR3 length equals 13 residues. Germline V lookup: CDR1 MNHNS, CDR2 SASEGT. J lost 7 bases, V lost 5 bases, and 5 bases had no gene match. In nucleotides, the CDR3 is TGTGCCAGCAGTCTGACAGGGTCCCAGCCCCAGCATTTT. Protein: CASSLTGSQPQHF.

This chain uses TRBV30 with TRBJ2-3, with 7 bases lining up with TRBD2. The junction had 14 bases not matched to a gene; V was cut back by 4 bases and J by 7 bases. This CDR3 is built from 15 residues. Germline CDR1 and CDR2: GTSNPN and SVGIG (reference sequence). The CDR3 reads CAWNLGTGGGHTQYF. Written as DNA, the CDR3 is TGTGCCTGGAATTTAGGGACGGGGGGAGGGCATACGCAGTATTTT.

V is TRBV27 and J is TRBJ1-5; D is ambiguous. The germline V gene has CDR1 MNHEY and CDR2 SMNVEV (reference sequence). There are 14 residues in the CDR3. Trimming shortened V by 6 bases and J by 11 bases, and 20 bases separated the two germline ends. The CDR3 here is CASSPRAVSETQHF. The CDR3 DNA sequence: TGTGCCAGCAGCCCAAGAGCGGTATCAGAGACCCAGCATTTT.